The 27 T cell receptor beta chains below all came from one sample that was sequenced in a study of PD-L1 blockade in urothelial cancer. Some clones are missing from TCRdb's copy, which holds only in-frame ones; the method was immunoSEQ multiplex PCR. Among under 70,000 clones listed, around four fifths were seen once. This sample's time point: pretreatment peripheral blood. The input for sequencing was PBMCs, taken around atezolizumab (anti-PD-L1) treatment. The receptors here all came from a man between 65 and 85 years old with urothelial cancer.

The rearrangement uses TRBV4-3 and TRBJ1-1; D is unresolved. Between the trimmed V and J ends, which lost 0 bases and 1 base, there was a span of 6 bases. Germline CDR1 reads LGHNA; CDR2 reads YSLEER. This CDR3 has 14 amino acids. This chain's CDR3 is CASSQDEGNTEAFF. Written as DNA, the CDR3 is TGCGCCAGCAGCCAAGATGAGGGGAACACTGAAGCTTTCTTT.

The chain uses TRBV28 and TRBJ2-7; 7 nucleotides line up with TRBD2. The CDR3 has 16 amino acids. CDR1 is MDHEN and CDR2 is SYDVKM in the germline V gene. J was trimmed by 0 bases and V by 6 bases; bases with no gene match: 11. The CDR3 is CASRAGLGKNSYEQYF. CDR3 DNA: TGTGCCAGCAGGGCTGGACTAGGGAAAAACTCCTACGAGCAGTACTTC.

This clone was seen a single time. The gene calls are TRBV7-2 and TRBJ2-7; D perhaps matches TRBD2 (7 bases). Germline assignment: CDR1 SGHTA and CDR2 FQGNSA. V was shortened by 2 bases and J by 6 bases, with 23 bases between the two germline ends. This CDR3 spans 17 amino acids. The DNA for the CDR3 is TGTGCCAGCAGCTTAAGGGGGGGAGAATCCAGGCGCTCCGAGCAGTACTTC. This sequence encodes CASSLRGGESRRSEQYF.

The rearrangement joins TRBV25-1 to TRBJ2-1; maybe TRBD2 (6 bases). Trimming took 8 bases from V and 1 from J, leaving 15 bases between them. CDR1 and CDR2 from the germline V gene are MGHDK and SYGVNS. There are 15 residues in the CDR3. CDR3 bases: TGTGCCAGCGGACCCTATAGCGGTTCCTACAATGAGCAGTTCTTC. As protein: CASGPYSGSYNEQFF.

The V call is TRBV5-5, the J call TRBJ2-1, with D maybe TRBD2 (5 bases). The V gene's germline CDR1 is SGHKS and CDR2 YYEKEE (reference sequence). Trimming took 7 bases from V and 4 from J, leaving 12 bases between them. The CDR3 sequence is 13 residues long. This CDR3 reads CASLRANYNEQFF. The CDR3 nucleotides are TGTGCCAGCCTGAGGGCGAATTACAATGAGCAGTTCTTC.

The J gene is TRBJ1-1, the V gene TRBV15; possibly TRBD1 for D (6 bases). There are 18 residues in the CDR3. The V end was cut by 2 bases, the J end by 8 bases, with 27 bases between. Germline V gives CDR1 LNHNV, CDR2 YYDKDF (reference sequence). The CDR3 region is CATSRPSLMGHGEREAFF. CDR3 sequence (DNA): TGTGCCACCAGCAGACCGAGCCTAATGGGACACGGGGAAAGAGAAGCTTTCTTT. The complete variable domain, with remaining parts taken from reference TRBV15 and TRBJ1-1, reads DAMVIQNPRYQVTQFGKPVTLSCSQTLNHNVMYWYQQKSSQAPKLLFHYYDKDFNNEADTPDNFQSRRPNTSFCFLDIRSPGLGDTAMYLCATSRPSLMGHGEREAFFGQGTRLTVV.

V gene TRBV6-5 combines with J gene TRBJ2-2; perhaps TRBD2 as D (6 bases). Germline lookup yields CDR1 MNHEY and CDR2 SVGAGI. There are 16 residues in the CDR3. Trimming pared 2 bases from V and 2 bases from J, leaving 12 bases between. In nucleotides, the CDR3 is TGTGCCAGCAGTTACCCCGGGGGAGTTAACACCGGGGAGCTGTTTTTT. Its protein is CASSYPGGVNTGELFF.

This chain links TRBV7-2 with TRBJ2-5, with D possibly TRBD2 on 7 matching bases. Germline assignment: CDR1 SGHTA and CDR2 FQGNSA. This CDR3 region has 14 residues. The V gene lost 5 bases and the J gene lost 2 bases, with 12 bases spanning the gap. CDR3 amino acids: CASSRGGVQETQYF. CDR3 DNA sequence: TGTGCCAGCAGCCGAGGGGGGGTGCAAGAGACCCAGTACTTC.

The chain recombines TRBV2 with TRBJ1-5; D possibly corresponds to TRBD1 (6 bases). Germline V lookup: CDR1 SNHLY, CDR2 FYNNEI. V was cut by 5 bases and J by 1 base, with 18 bases left in between. The length of the CDR3 is 17 residues. The CDR3 bases are TGTGCCAGCAGTCCCGGACTGATCAGGGGCAGCAATCAGCCCCAGCATTTT. The encoded protein is CASSPGLIRGSNQPQHF.

The J gene is TRBJ1-1, the V gene TRBV6-5; TRBD1 matches at 10 bases. V was clipped by 2 bases and J by 0 bases; unmatched bases: 3. The CDR3 sequence is 16 residues long. From germline, CDR1 is MNHEY and CDR2 SVGAGI. CDR3 protein: CASSYGTGVMNTEAFF. CDR3 sequence (DNA): TGTGCCAGCAGTTACGGGACAGGGGTCATGAACACTGAAGCTTTCTTT.

The chain joins TRBV27 to TRBJ2-2; D perhaps matches TRBD1 (5 bases). The CDR3 runs 15 residues. Germline V gene lookup returns CDR1 MNHEY and CDR2 SMNVEV (reference sequence). V shed 2 bases and J shed 1 base, with 8 bases lying between them. The CDR3 nucleotides read TGTGCCAGCAGTTTAGATGGACAGAACACCGGGGAGCTGTTTTTT. It specifies CASSLDGQNTGELFF.

The chain employs TRBV28 and TRBJ1-5; 7 nucleotides align to TRBD1. Unmatched junction bases numbered 9, after V lost 6 bases and J lost 7 bases. CDR3 length: 14 residues. The germline V gene encodes CDR1 MDHEN and CDR2 SYDVKM. The CDR3 DNA is TGTGCCAGCAGACTCCAGGGGGAACGACAGCCCCAGCATTTT. Translation: CASRLQGERQPQHF. The whole variable domain, filled in from reference TRBV28 and TRBJ1-5, reads DVKVTQSSRYLVKRTGEKVFLECVQDMDHENMFWYRQDPGLGLRLIYFSYDVKMKEKGDIPEGYSVSREKKERFSLILESASTNQTSMYLCASRLQGERQPQHFGDGTRLSIL.

This clone was found a few times. The chain has TRBV6-5 and TRBJ1-2; the D gene is possibly TRBD1 (5 bases). The germline gives CDR1 MNHEY, CDR2 SVGAGI. Deletions cut 6 bases from V and 4 bases from J, with 15 bases between. CDR3 length: 14 residues. CDR3 in DNA: TGTGCCAGCAGCCTCGGGGGAGCCGGCTATGGCTACACCTTC. This translates into CASSLGGAGYGYTF.

The rearrangement uses TRBV25-1 and TRBJ2-7; a weak D match, TRBD1 (5 bases). CDR3 size: 13 residues. With 10 bases removed from V and 0 bases from J, the gap between germline ends came to 13 bases. In germline, CDR1 is MGHDK, CDR2 SYGVNS. CDR3 residues: CANQSQDSYEQYF. CDR3 coding DNA: TGTGCCAACCAGTCACAGGACTCCTACGAGCAGTACTTC.

The chain carries TRBV11-2 and TRBJ2-1, with D maybe TRBD1 (6 bases). Germline-derived CDR1 and CDR2 are SGHAT and FQNNGV. This CDR3 contains 14 residues. V was clipped by 3 bases and J by 7 bases, with 13 bases between them. CDR3 nucleotide sequence: TGTGCCAGCAGCTTTGGGACATACCGTAATGAGCAGTTCTTC. It yields the protein CASSFGTYRNEQFF.

The J gene is TRBJ2-5, the V gene TRBV27; 9 bases are a match to TRBD1. Germline CDR1 reads MNHEY; CDR2 reads SMNVEV (reference sequence). CDR3 size: 15 residues. The junction had 9 bases not matched to a gene; V was cut back by 8 bases and J by 2 bases. CDR3 sequence (DNA): TGTGCCAGCCACTCCCGGGACAGGGATCAAGAGACCCAGTACTTC. Amino acids: CASHSRDRDQETQYF.

J is TRBJ2-1 and V is TRBV19; D call uncertain. The CDR3 has 12 amino acids. V gave up 3 bases and J gave up 8 bases, with 8 bases separating them. CDR1 and CDR2 (germline): LNHDA, SQIVND (reference sequence). Here the CDR3 DNA reads TGTGCCAGTAGTATCGGGTCTCATGAGCAGTTCTTC. Its protein product is CASSIGSHEQFF.

The chain recombines TRBV7-9 with TRBJ2-2; tentative D call: TRBD2 (5 bases). Germline V gives CDR1 SEHNR, CDR2 FQNEAQ (reference sequence). The CDR3 consists of 15 residues. The V end lost 5 bases, the J end lost 6 bases, and 16 bases lay between the germline ends. Here the CDR3 reads CASSAWAGGPGELFF. The DNA for the CDR3 is TGTGCCAGCAGCGCATGGGCGGGCGGACCCGGGGAGCTGTTTTTT.

This sequence joins TRBV2 and TRBJ1-6; TRBD1 matches 7 bases. This CDR3 contains 13 residues. V was pared by 8 bases and J by 7 bases, with 5 bases of the junction left unmatched. The V gene's germline CDR1 is SNHLY and CDR2 FYNNEI. The CDR3 DNA reads as TGTGCCAGCGGGGGACAGCGAAATTCACCCCTCCACTTT. Protein: CASGGQRNSPLHF.

The chain carries TRBV7-6 and TRBJ2-5, with 7 bases identical to TRBD2. Per germline, CDR1 SGHVS and CDR2 FNYEAQ. CDR3 length: 15 residues. V lost 1 base to trimming and J lost 3 bases; unmatched junction nucleotides: 5. Written as DNA, the CDR3 is TGTGCCAGCAGCTTAGGGGGCGGGAGAAAAGAGACCCAGTACTTC. Protein product: CASSLGGGRKETQYF.

This chain joins TRBV30 and TRBJ1-5; 9 positions agree with TRBD1. This CDR3 region has 17 residues. Trimming cost V 2 bases and J 5 bases; bases outside gene matches: 13. From germline, CDR1 is GTSNPN and CDR2 SVGIG (reference sequence). As DNA, the CDR3 is TGTGCCTGGAGTTTCCCGGGGGACAGGGTTTTTTATCAGCCCCAGCATTTT. Protein sequence: CAWSFPGDRVFYQPQHF.

The chain recombines TRBV27 with TRBJ2-2, with D perhaps TRBD1 (5 bases). Trimming shortened V by 8 bases and J by 3 bases, and 10 bases separated the two germline ends. The CDR3 is 13 amino acids. The germline CDR1 and CDR2 sequences are MNHEY and SMNVEV (reference sequence). The CDR3, as DNA: TGTGCCAGCGGCCAGGGCTACACCGGGGAGCTGTTTTTT. Protein sequence: CASGQGYTGELFF.

The chain combines TRBV2 with TRBJ2-1, with D perhaps matching TRBD2 (6 bases). This CDR3 has 15 amino acids. CDR1 SNHLY and CDR2 FYNNEI come from the germline V gene. V lost 2 bases and J lost 6, with 14 bases in between. CDR3 amino acids: CASSEIRRVGNEQFF. The CDR3 nucleotides are TGTGCCAGCAGTGAAATACGGAGGGTCGGCAATGAGCAGTTCTTC.

The J gene is TRBJ2-5, the V gene TRBV7-2; TRBD2 matches at 10 bases. CDR1 is SGHTA, CDR2 FQGNSA, per germline. V dropped 1 base and J dropped 4; count of bases not matched to a gene: 6. The CDR3 length is 16 residues. CDR3 sequence: CASSLVSGRPAETQYF. The DNA for the CDR3 is TGTGCCAGCAGCTTAGTTAGCGGGAGGCCGGCAGAGACCCAGTACTTC.

The chain couples TRBV6-5 to TRBJ2-4, with TRBD1 as a possible D gene (8 bases). Trimming took off 2 bases at V and 8 bases at J, with 19 bases between the two ends. There are 16 residues in the CDR3. In germline, CDR1 is MNHEY, CDR2 SVGAGI. This chain's CDR3 is CASSYGQGAAGDIQYF. CDR3 coding DNA: TGTGCCAGCAGTTACGGGCAGGGGGCGGCGGGAGACATTCAGTACTTC.

V and J are TRBV19 and TRBJ2-7; 10 bases fit TRBD1. The CDR3 length is 15 residues. Germline CDR1 and CDR2: LNHDA and SQIVND (reference sequence). The V gene end was trimmed by 3 bases and the J gene end by 2 bases; junction bases not matched to a gene: 4. CDR3 bases: TGTGCCAGTAGTATCGGGACAGGGGTGGCCTACGAGCAGTACTTC. Translation: CASSIGTGVAYEQYF.

The chain employs TRBV4-3 and TRBJ1-1, with D hard to call. Germline V gene sequence: CDR1 LGHNA, CDR2 YSLEER. The CDR3 contains 14 residues. Trimming stripped 4 bases from V and 0 bases from J, with 9 bases between. The CDR3 coding sequence is TGCGCCAGCAGCCTGGGCAAAATGAACACTGAAGCTTTCTTT. Protein product: CASSLGKMNTEAFF.